Listed below are T cell receptor beta chains from one sample, sequenced in a study of long-term antiretroviral therapy in people with HIV. Here immunoSEQ multiplex PCR was the method, and the copy in TCRdb shows in-frame clones only, minus some. Among around 9,500 clones listed, 65% to 85% were seen once. The sample here was unsorted PBMCs, taken 0.4 years before starting antiretroviral therapy. The receptors originated from a man aged 30 to 39 with HIV. CDR3s include the opening cysteine and the closing phenylalanine or tryptophan. D genes are given only for firm matches. Clone size is shown for a subset of rows, as once, few, many or a class of expanded clone.

V	D	J	length	size	CDR3	DNA
TRBV9	NA	TRBJ1-3	15	few	CASSVGASLGNTIYF	TGTGCCAGCAGCGTAGGCGCAAGTCTCGGAAACACCATATATTTT
TRBV19	NA	TRBJ2-5	14	NA	CASSTARTWETQYF	TGTGCCAGTAGTACTGCACGGACGTGGGAGACCCAGTACTTC
TRBV28	NA	TRBJ2-7	15	NA	CASSLSGPANYEQYF	TGTGCCAGCAGTCTCTCAGGGCCGGCCAACTACGAGCAGTACTTC
TRBV29-1	NA	TRBJ1-4	14	NA	CSVRGGGRSEKLFF	TGCAGCGTCCGCGGGGGGGGGCGTAGCGAAAAACTGTTTTTT
TRBV29-1	NA	TRBJ2-7	14	NA	CSVGERVSSYEQYF	TGCAGCGTCGGAGAGAGGGTGAGCTCCTACGAGCAGTACTTC
TRBV5-6	NA	TRBJ2-2	14	NA	CASSLGVPIGELFF	TGTGCCAGCAGCTTGGGGGTTCCCATCGGGGAGCTGTTTTTT
TRBV5-4	NA	TRBJ2-7	15	NA	CASSNMGGASYEQYF	TGTGCCAGCAGCAACATGGGGGGGGCCTCCTACGAGCAGTACTTC
TRBV11-2	TRBD1	TRBJ1-2	14	large	CASSSQGGSYGYTF	TGTGCCAGCAGCTCCCAGGGGGGAAGTTATGGCTACACCTTC
TRBV6-6	NA	TRBJ1-4	13	few	CASSLGTNEKLFF	TGTGCCAGCAGTTTGGGCACTAATGAAAAACTGTTTTTT
TRBV5-1	NA	TRBJ2-2	18	NA	CASRSLGGRFANTGELFF	TGCGCCAGCAGAAGTTTAGGGGGGAGGTTTGCGAACACCGGGGAGCTGTTTTTT
TRBV5-4	TRBD2	TRBJ2-1	15	NA	CASSLRLAGVGEQFF	TGTGCCAGCAGCTTAAGACTAGCGGGGGTTGGTGAGCAGTTCTTC
TRBV4-2	TRBD1	TRBJ1-2	15	few	CASSFRGQGNYGYTF	TGTGCCAGCAGCTTCAGGGGGCAGGGCAACTATGGCTACACCTTC
TRBV12-5	NA	TRBJ2-1	12	few	CASGLEFFEQFF	TGTGCTAGTGGTTTAGAGTTTTTTGAGCAGTTCTTC
TRBV11-2	TRBD2	TRBJ2-2	15	NA	CASSLGLASTGELFF	TGTGCCAGCAGCTTGGGACTAGCGAGCACCGGGGAGCTGTTTTTT
TRBV19	TRBD1	TRBJ1-2	14	NA	CASSFSGTDYGYTF	TGTGCCAGTAGTTTCTCCGGGACAGACTATGGCTACACCTTC
TRBV7-3	TRBD2	TRBJ2-1	15	NA	CASSSGLAVYNEQFF	TGTGCCAGCAGCTCGGGACTAGCGGTGTACAATGAGCAGTTCTTC
TRBV6-5	NA	TRBJ1-1	14	NA	CASSHRGQVTEAFF	TGTGCCAGCAGCCACCGGGGGCAGGTCACTGAAGCTTTCTTT
TRBV19	NA	TRBJ2-7	14	NA	CASSIGGRTPEQYF	TGTGCCAGTAGTATAGGGGGCCGGACCCCCGAGCAGTACTTC
TRBV7-7	TRBD2	TRBJ2-7	16	NA	CASSRTSGRPTYEQYF	TGTGCTAGCAGCCGGACTAGCGGGAGGCCTACCTACGAGCAGTACTTC
TRBV5-6	NA	TRBJ2-7	13	NA	CASSETTGDEQYF	TGTGCCAGCAGCGAAACCACGGGGGACGAGCAGTACTTC
TRBV30	NA	TRBJ2-1	13	NA	CAWSVFVYNEQFF	TGTGCCTGGAGTGTATTTGTCTACAATGAGCAGTTCTTC
TRBV9	NA	TRBJ1-5	18	NA	CASSVNRKGTVSNQPQHF	TGTGCCAGCAGCGTAAACCGAAAGGGGACGGTCAGCAATCAGCCCCAGCATTTT
TRBV9	NA	TRBJ2-7	15	NA	CASSATTGGSYEQYF	TGTGCCAGCAGCGCGACCACAGGAGGCTCCTACGAGCAGTACTTC
TRBV28	NA	TRBJ2-3	14	medium-sized	CASSFSGLQDTQYF	TGTGCCAGCAGTTTTAGTGGACTACAGGATACGCAGTATTTT
TRBV5-6	NA	TRBJ1-3	18	NA	CASSLGFKSFRSGNTIYF	TGTGCCAGCAGCCTGGGCTTCAAGTCCTTTCGCTCTGGAAACACCATATATTTT
TRBV19	NA	TRBJ1-5	15	NA	CASNLGQRINQPQHF	TGTGCCAGTAATTTGGGTCAGAGAATCAATCAGCCCCAGCATTTT
TRBV5-4	NA	TRBJ2-7	13	NA	CASSLGNSYEQYF	TGTGCCAGCAGCTTGGGCAACTCCTACGAGCAGTACTTC
TRBV4-3	NA	TRBJ1-1	15	NA	CASSQDPAGRTEAFF	TGCGCCAGCAGCCAAGACCCTGCGGGAAGGACTGAAGCTTTCTTT
TRBV9	NA	TRBJ1-1	14	NA	CASSVQGSNTEAFF	TGTGCCAGCAGCGTACAGGGGTCGAACACTGAAGCTTTCTTT
TRBV2	TRBD1	TRBJ1-6	14	NA	CASSERDSNSPLHF	TGTGCCAGCAGTGAAAGGGACAGTAATTCACCCCTCCACTTT
TRBV7-2	TRBD2	TRBJ2-3	16	NA	CASSPSGLGGADTQYF	TGTGCCAGCAGCCCTAGCGGACTAGGAGGAGCAGATACGCAGTATTTT
TRBV2	NA	TRBJ1-6	14	NA	CASSESGFDSPLHF	TGTGCCAGCAGTGAATCGGGGTTTGACTCACCCCTCCACTTT
TRBV6-1	TRBD1	TRBJ2-7	16	NA	CASSEAGTGLGYEQYF	TGTGCCAGCAGTGAAGCGGGGACAGGGCTTGGGTACGAGCAGTACTTC
TRBV7-9	TRBD1	TRBJ2-7	15	NA	CASSSRTGLPYEQYF	TGTGCCAGCAGCTCCCGGACAGGTTTGCCCTACGAGCAGTACTTC
TRBV7-8	TRBD2	TRBJ2-1	15	NA	CASSPRSGNYNEQFF	TGTGCCAGCAGCCCCCGTAGCGGGAACTACAATGAGCAGTTCTTC
TRBV7-2	TRBD2	TRBJ2-4	13	NA	CASSRGLGSIQYF	TGTGCCAGCAGCCGGGGACTAGGTTCCATTCAGTACTTC
TRBV5-4	TRBD1	TRBJ1-1	14	NA	CASSSGQGDTEAFF	TGTGCCAGCAGCTCGGGACAGGGAGACACTGAAGCTTTCTTT
TRBV27	NA	TRBJ1-2	17	NA	CASSSAGWQGIIYGYTF	TGTGCCAGCAGTTCCGCGGGGTGGCAGGGAATTATCTATGGCTACACCTTC
TRBV28	NA	TRBJ1-1	12	NA	CASSLLNTEAFF	TGTGCCAGCAGTTTGTTGAACACTGAAGCTTTCTTT
TRBV6-5	NA	TRBJ1-6	15	NA	CASRGGNRAHSPLHF	TGTGCCAGCCGGGGGGGGAATAGGGCCCATTCACCCCTCCACTTT
TRBV19	NA	TRBJ1-3	15	NA	CASRYEQGSGNTIYF	TGTGCCAGTAGATACGAGCAGGGCTCTGGAAACACCATATATTTT
TRBV2	NA	TRBJ2-7	14	NA	CASSQDRSGYEQYF	TGTGCCAGCAGCCAGGACCGGTCGGGGTACGAGCAGTACTTC
TRBV4-1	NA	TRBJ2-2	17	NA	CASSQNDRHRGAGELFF	TGCGCCAGCAGCCAGAACGACCGACACCGAGGGGCCGGGGAGCTGTTTTTT
TRBV27	NA	TRBJ1-1	14	NA	CASSLFSMNTEAFF	TGTGCCAGCAGTTTATTTTCCATGAACACTGAAGCTTTCTTT
TRBV29-1	NA	TRBJ1-2	14	NA	CSVGVWGGDYGYTF	TGCAGCGTAGGGGTTTGGGGAGGAGACTATGGCTACACCTTC
TRBV9	NA	TRBJ1-2	14	few	CASSPGAGTIGYTF	TGTGCCAGCAGCCCCGGGGCAGGGACTATTGGCTACACCTTC
TRBV7-3	TRBD2	TRBJ2-7	17	NA	CASSLAPLAGGHYEQYF	TGTGCCAGCAGCTTAGCTCCACTAGCGGGAGGCCACTACGAGCAGTACTTC
TRBV27	TRBD2	TRBJ2-3	16	NA	CASSLRLAGGPDTQYF	TGTGCCAGCAGTTTGCGACTAGCGGGAGGGCCAGATACGCAGTATTTT
TRBV6-1	NA	TRBJ2-7	16	NA	CASSGAFGGSSYEQYF	TGTGCCAGCAGTGGTGCTTTTGGGGGCAGCTCCTACGAGCAGTACTTC
TRBV29-1	NA	TRBJ1-3	15	NA	CSVAGVHLSGNTIYF	TGCAGCGTTGCAGGGGTCCATCTCTCTGGAAACACCATATATTTT
TRBV6-5	TRBD1	TRBJ1-2	15	NA	CASSPRARGHRGYTF	TGTGCCAGCAGCCCCCGGGCCAGGGGGCACCGTGGCTACACCTTC